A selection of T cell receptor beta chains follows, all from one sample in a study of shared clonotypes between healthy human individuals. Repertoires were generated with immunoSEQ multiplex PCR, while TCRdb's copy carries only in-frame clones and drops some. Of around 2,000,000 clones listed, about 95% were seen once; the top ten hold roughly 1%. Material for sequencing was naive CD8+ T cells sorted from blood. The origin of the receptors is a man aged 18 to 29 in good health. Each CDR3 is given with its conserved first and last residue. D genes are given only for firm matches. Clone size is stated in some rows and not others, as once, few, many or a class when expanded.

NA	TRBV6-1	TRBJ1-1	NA	TGTGCCAGCAGCCCCCGACAGATACCGAACACTGAAGCTTTCTTT	CASSPRQIPNTEAFF
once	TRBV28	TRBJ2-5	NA	TGTGCCAGCAGTTCCGAATGGCGGGCAGAGACCCAGTACTTC	CASSSEWRAETQYF
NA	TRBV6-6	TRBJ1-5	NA	TGTGCCAGCAGGGACGAATACGGCAATCAGCCCCAGCATTTT	CASRDEYGNQPQHF
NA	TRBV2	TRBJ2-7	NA	TGTGCCAGCAGTGGGGACTTCTACGAGCAGTACTTC	CASSGDFYEQYF
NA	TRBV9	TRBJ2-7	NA	TGTGCCAGCAGCGGAGGGGGACAATCCTACGAGCAGTACTTC	CASSGGGQSYEQYF
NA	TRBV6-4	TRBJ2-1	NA	TGTGCCAGCAGTGAAGGGACATGGGAGGAGGGGTACAATGAGCAGTTCTTC	CASSEGTWEEGYNEQFF
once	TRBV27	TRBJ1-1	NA	TGTGCCAGCAGTTTGTCAATGAACACTGAAGCTTTCTTT	CASSLSMNTEAFF
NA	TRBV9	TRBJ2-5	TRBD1	TGTGCCAGCAGCGTAGCAGGGACAGGGTTGGAGACCCAGTACTTC	CASSVAGTGLETQYF
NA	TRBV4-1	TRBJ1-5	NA	TGCGCCAGCAGCCAAGATGAGGGGTGGCTGCAGCCCCAGCATTTT	CASSQDEGWLQPQHF
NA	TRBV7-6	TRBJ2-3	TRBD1	TGTGCCAGACAGGGACAGGGGGGTGAAGATACGCAGTATTTT	CARQGQGGEDTQYF
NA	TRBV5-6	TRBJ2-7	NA	TGTGCCAGCAGCTTGGATCCGGGTGGGGCCTACGAGCAGTACTTC	CASSLDPGGAYEQYF
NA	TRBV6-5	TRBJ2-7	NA	TGTGCCAGCAGTTACGGTAACACCCACTCCTACGAGCAGTACTTC	CASSYGNTHSYEQYF
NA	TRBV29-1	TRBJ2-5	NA	TGCAGCGTTGAAGAACAGGAGACCCAGTACTTC	CSVEEQETQYF
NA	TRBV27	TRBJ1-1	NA	TGTGCCAGCAGTTCTAACGGGAACACTGAAGCTTTCTTT	CASSSNGNTEAFF
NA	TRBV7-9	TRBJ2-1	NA	TGTGCCAGCAGCTTAGTTAATGAGCAGTTCTTC	CASSLVNEQFF